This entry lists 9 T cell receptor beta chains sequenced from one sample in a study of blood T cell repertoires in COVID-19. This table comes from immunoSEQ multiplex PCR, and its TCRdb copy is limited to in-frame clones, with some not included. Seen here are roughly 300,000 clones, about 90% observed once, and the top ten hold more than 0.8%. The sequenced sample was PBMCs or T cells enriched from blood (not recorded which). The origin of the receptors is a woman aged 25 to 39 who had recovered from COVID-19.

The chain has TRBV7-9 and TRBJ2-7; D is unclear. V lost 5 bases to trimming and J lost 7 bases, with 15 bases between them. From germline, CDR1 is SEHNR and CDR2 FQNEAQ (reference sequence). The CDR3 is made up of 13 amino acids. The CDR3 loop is CASSLGSSVEQYF. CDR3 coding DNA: TGTGCCAGCAGCCTAGGGTCTTCGGTGGAGCAGTACTTC. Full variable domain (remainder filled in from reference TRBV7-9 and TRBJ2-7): DTGVSQNPRHKITKRGQNVTFRCDPISEHNRLYWYRQTLGQGPEFLTYFQNEAQLEKSRLLSDRFSAERPKGSFSTLEIQRTEQGDSAMYLCASSLGSSVEQYFGPGTRLTVT.

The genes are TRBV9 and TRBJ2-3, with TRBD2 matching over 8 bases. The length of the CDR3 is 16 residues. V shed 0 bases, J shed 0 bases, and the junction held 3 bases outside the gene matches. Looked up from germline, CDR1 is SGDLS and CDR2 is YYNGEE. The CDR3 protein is CASSVVGGGSTDTQYF. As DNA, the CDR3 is TGTGCCAGCAGCGTAGTGGGCGGGGGGAGCACAGATACGCAGTATTTT.

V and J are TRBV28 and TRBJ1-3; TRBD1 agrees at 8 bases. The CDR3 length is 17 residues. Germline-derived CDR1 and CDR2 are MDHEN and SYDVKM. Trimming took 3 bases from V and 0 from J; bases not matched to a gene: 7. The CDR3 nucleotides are TGTGCCAGCAGTTTGGGGACAGGAGCCCCCTCTGGAAACACCATATATTTT. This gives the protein CASSLGTGAPSGNTIYF. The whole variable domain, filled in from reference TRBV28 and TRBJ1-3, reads DVKVTQSSRYLVKRTGEKVFLECVQDMDHENMFWYRQDPGLGLRLIYFSYDVKMKEKGDIPEGYSVSREKKERFSLILESASTNQTSMYLCASSLGTGAPSGNTIYFGEGSWLTVV.

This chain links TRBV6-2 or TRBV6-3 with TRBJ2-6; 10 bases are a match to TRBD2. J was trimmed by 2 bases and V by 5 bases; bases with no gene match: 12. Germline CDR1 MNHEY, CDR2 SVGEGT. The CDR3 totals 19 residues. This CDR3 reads CASSALFLAGAPGANVLTF. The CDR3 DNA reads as TGTGCCAGCAGTGCCCTCTTCCTAGCGGGGGCGCCTGGGGCCAACGTCCTGACTTTC.

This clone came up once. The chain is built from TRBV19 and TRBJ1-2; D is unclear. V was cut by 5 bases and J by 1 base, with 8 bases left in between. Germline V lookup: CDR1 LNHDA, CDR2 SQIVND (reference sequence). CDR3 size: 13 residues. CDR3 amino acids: CASSVGVNYGYTF. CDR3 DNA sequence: TGTGCCAGTAGTGTCGGGGTTAACTATGGCTACACCTTC.

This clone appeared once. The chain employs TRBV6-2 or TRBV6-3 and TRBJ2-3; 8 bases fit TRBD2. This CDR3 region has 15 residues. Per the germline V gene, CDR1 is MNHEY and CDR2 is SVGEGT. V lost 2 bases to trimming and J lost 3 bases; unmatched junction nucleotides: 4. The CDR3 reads CASSYLRLATDTQYF. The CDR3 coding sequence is TGTGCCAGCAGTTACCTGAGACTAGCGACAGATACGCAGTATTTT.

Here the CDR3 DNA reads TGTGCCATCAAAAGGGACAGGGCCCGTAGCACAGATACGCAGTATTTT. Its protein is CAIKRDRARSTDTQYF. This chain links TRBV10-3 with TRBJ2-3; 9 nucleotides line up with TRBD1. The CDR3 loop spans 16 amino acids. Germline V gene sequence: CDR1 ENHRY, CDR2 SYGVKD. J gave up 0 bases and V 7 bases, and 8 bases lay outside the gene matches.

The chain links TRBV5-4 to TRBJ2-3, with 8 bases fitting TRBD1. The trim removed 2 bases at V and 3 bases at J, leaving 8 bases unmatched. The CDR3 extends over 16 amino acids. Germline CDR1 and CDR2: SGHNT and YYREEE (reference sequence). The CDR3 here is CASSFIGQGRTDTQYF. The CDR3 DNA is TGTGCCAGCAGCTTCATAGGACAGGGAAGAACAGATACGCAGTATTTT.

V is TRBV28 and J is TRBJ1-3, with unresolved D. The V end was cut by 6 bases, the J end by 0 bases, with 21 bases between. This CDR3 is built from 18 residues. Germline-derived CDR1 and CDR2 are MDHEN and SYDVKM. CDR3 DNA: TGTGCCAGCAGCATTTCATGGGGAGTCCCGGACTCTGGAAACACCATATATTTT. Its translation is CASSISWGVPDSGNTIYF. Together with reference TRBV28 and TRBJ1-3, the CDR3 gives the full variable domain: DVKVTQSSRYLVKRTGEKVFLECVQDMDHENMFWYRQDPGLGLRLIYFSYDVKMKEKGDIPEGYSVSREKKERFSLILESASTNQTSMYLCASSISWGVPDSGNTIYFGEGSWLTVV.